This entry lists 19 T cell receptor beta chains sequenced from one sample in a study of CD8+ T cells in alopecia areata. Treatment reported: oral pan-JAK inhibitor, 5-10 mg twice daily. RNA extraction and reverse transcription yielded cDNA as sequencing template. TCRdb's table, derived via immunoSEQ multiplex PCR, lists solely in-frame clones and lacks some. This sample has some 170,000 clones, with around 58% found just once. The source was CD4+ T cells sorted from blood, collected at approximately week 55, from a patient treated with tofacitinib. These receptors originate from a human donor with alopecia areata.

The chain couples TRBV7-6 to TRBJ2-7; D gene unclear. From germline, CDR1 is SGHVS and CDR2 FNYEAQ. With 5 bases removed from V and 0 bases from J, the gap between germline ends came to 8 bases. The CDR3 consists of 13 residues. The CDR3 sequence: CASSPWDSYEQYF. The CDR3 bases are TGTGCCAGCAGCCCATGGGACTCCTACGAGCAGTACTTC.

This clone was found many times. J is TRBJ1-4 and V is TRBV7-9, with D unresolved. This CDR3 spans 11 amino acids. V lost 4 bases, J lost 11 bases, and 8 bases lay in between. Germline V gene data show CDR1 as SEHNR and CDR2 as FQNEAQ (reference sequence). The DNA of the CDR3 is TGTGCCAGCAGCTCGGCGGGGAAACTGTTTTTT. Translation: CASSSAGKLFF.

This clone was found a few times. The CDR3 protein is CASSPPRYMNTEAFF. Written as DNA, the CDR3 is TGTGCCTCCTCGCCCCCCCGATACATGAACACTGAAGCTTTCTTT. The chain uses TRBV30 and TRBJ1-1, with D uncertain. V lost 7 bases and J lost 0, with 18 bases in between. The CDR3 is made up of 15 amino acids. Germline V gene sequence: CDR1 GTSNPN, CDR2 SVGIG (reference sequence). Complete variable domain (other parts from reference TRBV30 and TRBJ1-1): SQTIHQWPATLVQPVGSPLSLECTVEGTSNPNLYWYRQAAGRGLQLLFYSVGIGQISSEVPQNLSASRPQDRQFILSSKKLLLSDSGFYLCASSPPRYMNTEAFFGQGTRLTVV.

V gene TRBV7-8 combines with J gene TRBJ2-4; D ambiguous. V was cut by 4 bases and J by 0 bases, with 10 bases left in between. Per the germline V gene, CDR1 is SGHVS and CDR2 is FQNEAQ. The CDR3 spans 15 residues. Here the CDR3 reads CASSSGGVAKNIQYF. The CDR3 DNA is TGTGCCAGCAGCTCGGGCGGAGTAGCCAAAAACATTCAGTACTTC. Full variable domain (outside the CDR3, taken from reference TRBV7-8 and TRBJ2-4): GAGVSQSPRYKVAKRGQDVALRCDPISGHVSLFWYQQALGQGPEFLTYFQNEAQLDKSGLPSDRFFAERPEGSVSTLKIQRTQQEDSAVYLCASSSGGVAKNIQYFGAGTRLSVL.

The chain is built from TRBV5-1 and TRBJ2-1; the match to TRBD2 covers 8 bases. This CDR3 contains 15 residues. Germline V gene data show CDR1 as SGHRS and CDR2 as YFSETQ. J lost 4 bases, V lost 5 bases, and 8 bases had no gene match. Here the CDR3 reads CASRPGGVGYNEQFF. The CDR3 bases are TGCGCCAGCAGACCGGGAGGGGTAGGTTACAATGAGCAGTTCTTC.

V is TRBV4-1 and J is TRBJ2-2; 7 bases match TRBD1. Germline CDR1 and CDR2: MGHRA and YSYEKL. Unmatched junction bases numbered 7, after V lost 6 bases and J lost 3 bases. The CDR3 runs 15 residues. The CDR3 sequence: CASRTGERDTGELFF. CDR3 nucleotide sequence: TGCGCCAGCAGAACAGGGGAGAGGGACACCGGGGAGCTGTTTTTT.

This clone was recorded a few times. J is TRBJ2-5 and V is TRBV10-3; 7 positions match TRBD1. The trim removed 0 bases at V and 3 bases at J, leaving 1 base unmatched. CDR1 and CDR2 (germline): ENHRY, SYGVKD. This CDR3 contains 14 residues. CDR3 DNA: TGTGCCATCAGTGAGTCTGGGACAGAAGAGACCCAGTACTTC. It translates to CAISESGTEETQYF.

The rearrangement uses TRBV27 and TRBJ1-5; D perhaps matches TRBD1 (6 bases). Germline CDR1 MNHEY, CDR2 SMNVEV (reference sequence). The CDR3 is 14 amino acids. V was trimmed by 3 bases and J by 5 bases, leaving 11 bases between them. The CDR3 is CASSFRGQDQPQHF. The CDR3 bases are TGTGCCAGCAGTTTTCGGGGGCAAGATCAGCCCCAGCATTTT.

The V and J genes are TRBV29-1 and TRBJ1-2; D is perhaps TRBD1 (6 bases). Germline CDR1 reads SQVTM; CDR2 reads ANQGSEA. This CDR3 has 12 amino acids. Trimming removed 0 bases from V and 7 bases from J, with 9 bases in between. This chain's CDR3 is CSVEELGGGYTF. The CDR3 region has the DNA TGCAGCGTTGAAGAACTAGGGGGTGGCTACACCTTC.

This clone turned up a few times. The chain joins TRBV7-2 to TRBJ2-7; maybe TRBD2 (6 bases). The CDR3 loop spans 14 amino acids. Germline assignment: CDR1 SGHTA and CDR2 FQGNSA. V lost 2 bases, J lost 0 bases, and 8 bases lay in between. In DNA form, the CDR3 reads TGTGCCAGCAGCTTATGGACTAACTCCTACGAGCAGTACTTC. This sequence encodes CASSLWTNSYEQYF.

The V and J genes are TRBV4-1 and TRBJ1-1, with 8 bases lining up with TRBD1. This CDR3 comprises 17 residues. From germline, CDR1 is MGHRA and CDR2 YSYEKL. After removal of 1 base from V and 4 bases from J, the junction contained 11 bases not matched to a gene. The CDR3, as DNA: TGCGCCAGCAGCCAAGTCTGGTCTGGACAGGGAGGCACTGAAGCTTTCTTT. Protein: CASSQVWSGQGGTEAFF.

The chain recombines TRBV4-1 with TRBJ1-4; TRBD1 matches 11 bases. The germline V gene has CDR1 MGHRA and CDR2 YSYEKL. With V trimmed by 5 bases and J by 1 base, 6 bases remained unmatched. CDR3 size: 17 residues. CDR3 region: CASSLDRGQETNEKLFF. CDR3 sequence (DNA): TGCGCCAGCAGCTTGGACAGGGGGCAGGAAACTAATGAAAAACTGTTTTTT.

This clone was seen a few times. The rearrangement uses TRBV18 and TRBJ1-1; no definite D call. The V and J ends lost 3 bases and 8 bases respectively, with 13 bases between them. The CDR3 is 13 amino acids. Germline-derived CDR1 and CDR2 are KGHSH and LQKENI. CDR3 amino acids: CASSPDLSAEAFF. Written as DNA, the CDR3 is TGTGCCAGCTCACCGGACCTCTCCGCGGAAGCTTTCTTT.

V gene TRBV4-1 combines with J gene TRBJ1-2; D not resolved. Looked up from germline, CDR1 is MGHRA and CDR2 is YSYEKL. The ends were cut back, 2 bases at V and 4 bases at J, with 5 bases in the middle. The CDR3 is made up of 12 amino acids. The CDR3 reads CASSQPSYGYTF. DNA of the CDR3: TGCGCCAGCAGCCAACCGAGCTATGGCTACACCTTC.

CDR3: CASSTRTGATDTQYF. CDR3 nucleotides: TGTGCCAGCAGTACTCGGACAGGGGCCACAGATACGCAGTATTTT. This chain joins TRBV2 and TRBJ2-3; 9 bases align to TRBD1. Germline CDR1 is SNHLY and CDR2 is FYNNEI. The V segment lost 5 bases and the J segment 2 bases; nucleotides outside the gene matches: 5. The CDR3 totals 15 residues.

The V call is TRBV18, the J call TRBJ2-4; D is uncertain. This CDR3 is built from 13 residues. Looked up from germline, CDR1 is KGHSH and CDR2 is LQKENI. The V end lost 3 bases, the J end lost 5 bases, and 8 bases lay between the germline ends. The CDR3 sequence: CASSPAWENIQYF. CDR3 coding DNA: TGTGCCAGCTCACCCGCTTGGGAAAACATTCAGTACTTC.

The rearrangement joins TRBV29-1 to TRBJ2-3; D might be TRBD1 (6 bases). The V and J ends lost 3 bases and 2 bases respectively, with 9 bases between them. CDR3 length equals 13 residues. Germline CDR1 reads SQVTM; CDR2 reads ANQGSEA. CDR3 bases: TGCAGCGTTGACCCGGGACACACAGATACGCAGTATTTT. This translates into CSVDPGHTDTQYF.

Details on this clone: One junction end disagrees with the germline gene, perhaps due to a read error. The gene calls are TRBV15 and TRBJ1-2; the D gene is possibly TRBD1 (5 bases). In germline, CDR1 is LNHNV, CDR2 YYDKDF (reference sequence). The CDR3 is made up of 13 amino acids. The CDR3 coding sequence is TGTGCCACCAGCAGAGATCAGGGCGCAGGGAGTGCCTTC. Translating gives CATSRDQGAGSAF. Filled out from reference TRBV15 and TRBJ1-2, the complete variable domain reads DAMVIQNPRYQVTQFGKPVTLSCSQTLNHNVMYWYQQKSSQAPKLLFHYYDKDFNNEADTPDNFQSRRPNTSFCFLDIRSPGLGDTAMYLCATSRDQGAGSAFGSGTRLTVV.

The chain links TRBV6-5 to TRBJ2-7, with 12 positions matching TRBD1. The CDR3 has 14 amino acids. Germline-derived CDR1 and CDR2 are MNHEY and SVGAGI. The V gene end was trimmed by 6 bases and the J gene end by 5 bases; junction bases not matched to a gene: 5. CDR3 in DNA: TGTGCCAGCAGAGGGACAGGGGGCAGGGACGAGCAGTACTTC. Protein product: CASRGTGGRDEQYF.